Below are 17 T cell receptor beta chains sequenced from a single sample in a study of cytomegalovirus exposure and HLA in healthy donors. Vbeta (60) and Jbeta (13) primers were used in the PCR. Produced via immunoSEQ multiplex PCR; TCRdb's table is partial and in-frame only. The top ten hold roughly 6.7% of the sample, which has 150,000 or so clones, roughly 79% seen once. Sequencing was performed on PBMCs. The receptors were gathered from a middle-aged woman in good health and CMV-seropositive.

This clone was recorded only once. The V and J genes are TRBV7-9 and TRBJ2-5; 9 positions match TRBD1. The tail of the sequence fits TRBJ2-7 better, so the J call may be wrong. In germline, CDR1 is SEHNR, CDR2 FQNEAQ (reference sequence). The CDR3 is made up of 13 amino acids. CDR3 amino acids: CAIDRGFFYEQYF. Written as DNA, the CDR3 is TGTGCCATCGACAGGGGGTTCTTTTACGAGCAGTACTTC.

The chain links TRBV9 to TRBJ2-1, with no clear D. V lost 3 bases to trimming and J lost 0 bases, with 10 bases between them. The length of the CDR3 is 15 residues. CDR1 SGDLS and CDR2 YYNGEE come from the germline V gene. The DNA for the CDR3 is TGTGCCAGCAGCGGTCAACCGAGCTCCTACAATGAGCAGTTCTTC. Protein sequence: CASSGQPSSYNEQFF.

V and J are TRBV4-1 and TRBJ2-2; 10 nucleotides match TRBD1. The CDR3 is made up of 15 amino acids. V was pared by 1 base and J by 5 bases, with 1 base of the junction left unmatched. Germline loops: CDR1 MGHRA, CDR2 YSYEKL. Here the CDR3 reads CASSQGTGGTGELFF. The DNA for the CDR3 is TGCGCCAGCAGCCAAGGGACAGGGGGGACCGGGGAGCTGTTTTTT.

This chain joins TRBV2 and TRBJ1-3; TRBD1 might be the D (5 bases). V gave up 8 bases and J gave up 0 bases, with 17 bases separating them. CDR3 length equals 16 residues. Looked up from germline, CDR1 is SNHLY and CDR2 is FYNNEI. The CDR3 nucleotides read TGTGCCAGCGGCGGCCTGGGGGGGAACTCTGGAAACACCATATATTTT. It encodes CASGGLGGNSGNTIYF.

This clone has just one count. This chain joins TRBV2 and TRBJ1-5; possibly TRBD1 for D (6 bases). Germline V CDR1 and CDR2: SNHLY, FYNNEI. V dropped 4 bases and J dropped 6 bases, with 13 bases sitting between them. There are 14 residues in the CDR3. The CDR3 loop reads CASSGEGGGQPQHF. The CDR3 nucleotides read TGTGCCAGCAGTGGCGAGGGGGGGGGTCAGCCCCAGCATTTT.

A few counts support this clone. This chain connects TRBV4-1 to TRBJ2-2; no clear D. CDR1 is MGHRA and CDR2 is YSYEKL in the germline V gene. V was pared by 2 bases and J by 4 bases, with 5 bases between. The CDR3 consists of 13 residues. CDR3 sequence reads: CASSQLITGELFF. CDR3 coding DNA: TGCGCCAGCAGCCAACTTATCACCGGGGAGCTGTTTTTT.

CDR3 nucleotides: TGTGCCAGCAGCCCGGAGTGGGCTAGCCCCTCTGACAATGAGCAGTTCTTC. Amino acids: CASSPEWASPSDNEQFF. V and J are TRBV5-6 and TRBJ2-1; TRBD2 is a possible D gene (5 bases). CDR1 and CDR2 (germline): SGHDT, YYEEEE. V was shortened by 4 bases and J by 5 bases, with 22 bases between the two germline ends. The CDR3 totals 17 residues.

The genes are TRBV4-1 and TRBJ1-5; the D is unclear. The CDR3 runs to 14 residues. V shed 4 bases and J shed 2 bases, with 9 bases lying between them. Germline lookup yields CDR1 MGHRA and CDR2 YSYEKL. The CDR3 region has the DNA TGCGCCAGCAGCCGTACGGTCGGCAATCAGCCCCAGCATTTT. Amino acids: CASSRTVGNQPQHF.

CDR3 DNA: TGCGCCAGCAGCTCCCGATTGGGGGCAGAGACCCAGTACTTC. Translated, it gives CASSSRLGAETQYF. The V and J genes are TRBV5-1 and TRBJ2-5; perhaps TRBD1 as D (6 bases). With 3 bases removed from V and 4 bases from J, the gap between germline ends came to 13 bases. This CDR3 region has 14 residues. Germline lookup yields CDR1 SGHRS and CDR2 YFSETQ.

This clone was picked up a small number of times. The junction departs from germline at one end; a sequencing error may be responsible. V gene TRBV10-2 combines with J gene TRBJ1-6; possible D gene TRBD1, 6 bases. Germline V CDR1 and CDR2: WSHSY, SAAADI. The CDR3 length is 15 residues. The CDR3 protein is CASTEGQGRNSPLHF. In DNA, the CDR3 is TGCGCCAGCACTGAGGGGCAGGGGCGAAATTCACCCCTCCACTTT.

This clone was picked up a small number of times. The chain joins TRBV7-2 to TRBJ2-1; perhaps TRBD1 as D (6 bases). This CDR3 is 16 amino acids long. Per the germline V gene, CDR1 is SGHTA and CDR2 is FQGNSA. Trimming cost V 5 bases and J 0 bases, with 14 bases left between them. This CDR3 reads CASSLGGGVSYNEQFF. The DNA for the CDR3 is TGTGCCAGCAGCCTAGGTGGGGGCGTCTCCTACAATGAGCAGTTCTTC.

The chain has TRBV6-6 and TRBJ1-6, with D possibly matching TRBD1 (5 bases). With 0 bases removed from V and 9 bases from J, the gap between germline ends came to 15 bases. The length of the CDR3 is 16 residues. Germline values: CDR1 MNHNY, CDR2 SVGAGI (reference sequence). CDR3 in DNA: TGTGCCAGCAGTTACTCTCGCCAGGGTTTGACTTCACCCCTCCACTTT. Translation gives CASSYSRQGLTSPLHF.

The rearrangement joins TRBV7-2 to TRBJ2-1; tentatively, D is TRBD2 (6 bases). CDR3 length equals 14 residues. The ends were cut back, 6 bases at V and 5 bases at J, with 14 bases in the middle. The V gene's germline CDR1 is SGHTA and CDR2 FQGNSA. The CDR3 sequence is CASSRRGVDNEQFF. The DNA for the CDR3 is TGTGCCAGCAGTCGGAGGGGCGTCGACAATGAGCAGTTCTTC.

This sequence joins TRBV11-1 and TRBJ2-3, with 13 positions matching TRBD2. CDR3 length equals 17 residues. V was clipped by 0 bases and J by 1 base; unmatched bases: 1. CDR1 is SGHAT, CDR2 FQDESV, per germline (reference sequence). As DNA, the CDR3 is TGTGCCAGCAGCTTAGCGGGGACTAGCGGGGGCACAGATACGCAGTATTTT. This sequence encodes CASSLAGTSGGTDTQYF.

The V call is TRBV27, the J call TRBJ1-2, with D tentatively TRBD1 (5 bases). Looked up from germline, CDR1 is MNHEY and CDR2 is SMNVEV (reference sequence). This CDR3 has 22 residues. Trimming removed 2 bases at V and 5 bases at J, with 36 bases between. The CDR3 region has the DNA TGTGCCAGCAGTTTACTTGAGGCGAAACCTCCGGGGGTACTTCCCGGGGGGTATGGCTACACCTTC. It is translated as CASSLLEAKPPGVLPGGYGYTF.

The chain links TRBV19 to TRBJ2-3, with D possibly TRBD2 on 5 matching bases. Looked up from germline, CDR1 is LNHDA and CDR2 is SQIVND (reference sequence). Trimming removed 7 bases from V and 2 bases from J, with 16 bases in between. There are 15 residues in the CDR3. CDR3 loop: CASIIPIDYTDTQYF. Here the CDR3 DNA reads TGTGCCAGTATAATTCCGATAGACTACACAGATACGCAGTATTTT.

The chain couples TRBV6-1 to TRBJ1-4; 8 positions agree with TRBD1. With V trimmed by 6 bases and J by 7 bases, 7 bases remained unmatched. This CDR3 has 14 residues. CDR1 is MNHNS and CDR2 is SASEGT in the germline V gene. The DNA of the CDR3 is TGTGCCAGCAGCCTGGACAGGGAGAGTGAAAAACTGTTTTTT. Amino acid sequence: CASSLDRESEKLFF.